This T cell receptor beta chain emerged from a study of T cells in Graves' hyperthyroidism and ophthalmopathy. Amplified TCR beta CDR3 regions derived from RNA transcripts. HTBI primers were used for first-round RT-PCR of the TCR CDR3. Each CDR3 protein gets one entry after TCRdb re-called the multiplex PCR reads with MiXCR. The sample includes roughly 380,000 distinct CDR3 sequences, approximately 15% of them seen just once. Uncontrolled infection, other autoimmune disease, pregnancy or lactation excluded patients. This clonotype was recorded many times. Its antigen is as yet unknown. CDR1 SNHLY and CDR2 FYNNEI come from the germline V gene. The CDR3 sequence is 15 residues long. J was trimmed by 6 bases and V by 4 bases; bases with no gene match: 7. Findings and caveats of the study: Patients with ophthalmopathy were separated from those with stable hyperthyroidism by a 13 V-J model. The model predicted ophthalmopathy a median roughly six months before onset. Among clonotypes expanded in thyroid above 0.001, most were also found in blood.

This clonotype originated in a woman in her sixties or seventies with Graves' hyperthyroidism. The chain couples TRBV2 to TRBJ2-3; 10 bases are a match to TRBD2. The specimen sequenced was blood. CDR3 protein: CASSAASGSGDTQYF. The CDR3 DNA reads TGTGCCAGCAGTGCTGCTAGCGGGAGTGGGGATACGCAGTATTTT.